The sequence of this T cell receptor beta chain was determined in a study of cytomegalovirus exposure and HLA in healthy donors. Despite likely unrecorded immune exposures, the donors were nominally healthy at the time of sampling. Germline CDR1 is SNHLY and CDR2 is FYNNEI. This CDR3 contains 16 residues. V lost 6 bases to trimming and J lost 4 bases; unmatched junction nucleotides: 12. Turning to this clone: What it binds is unknown.

The PCR was carried out with 60 Vbeta primers and 13 Jbeta primers. Authors' methods: Later reanalysis found approximately 76 million unique TCR beta chains, some 10 million of them shared. Sequenced by immunoSEQ multiplex PCR; TCRdb stores in-frame clones only, minus some. Clone size and the V and J calls come from that table; the DNA yielded D and trimming. The repertoire includes 150,000 or so clones, 80% of them detected once, and about 6.3% sits in the top ten. General study results and limits: TCR beta chains associated with HLA were, in a later analysis, more clonally expanded than equally common others.

Specimen: PBMCs. The chain joins TRBV2 to TRBJ2-1; 7 positions agree with TRBD2. The receptor's source is a male donor in good health and CMV-seropositive. CDR3 residues: CASRSGSSGLYNEQFF. The CDR3 nucleotides are TGTGCCAGCAGGAGTGGGTCTAGCGGACTATACAATGAGCAGTTCTTC.